One and the same sample provided the 29 T cell receptor beta chains below, sequenced in a study of shared clonotypes between healthy human individuals. TCRdb's copy holds only in-frame clones and misses some; the assay was immunoSEQ multiplex PCR. The table has about half a million clones, around 85% seen once. The sequencing sample was made of PBMCs. The receptors shown here come from a woman aged 40-49 years in good health. Some clones in this sample may be carry-over from other donors' samples.

Comments on this clone: This likely stems from a read error, as it lies one base from a far larger clone. V gene TRBV28 combines with J gene TRBJ1-2; tentatively, D is TRBD1 (6 bases). V was trimmed by 10 bases and J by 4 bases, leaving 19 bases between them. Germline V gene sequence: CDR1 MDHEN, CDR2 SYDVKM. The CDR3 sequence is 14 residues long. Here the CDR3 DNA reads TGTGCCAACAGATATCAGGGGACTGGCTATGGCTACACCTTC. Translating it yields CANRYQGTGYGYTF.

The V and J genes are TRBV7-2 and TRBJ2-2; no clear D gene. Germline V gene lookup returns CDR1 SGHTA and CDR2 FQGNSA. The CDR3 is 14 residues long. The V end lost 6 bases, the J end lost 2 bases, and 10 bases lay between the germline ends. Written as DNA, the CDR3 is TGTGCCAGCAGGAAAGACTCCAACACCGGGGAGCTGTTTTTT. This translates into CASRKDSNTGELFF.

The V call is TRBV7-6, the J call TRBJ2-2, with D uncertain. This CDR3 has 13 residues. Per the germline V gene, CDR1 is SGHVS and CDR2 is FNYEAQ. Between the trimmed V and J ends, which lost 0 bases and 6 bases, there was a span of 5 bases. The CDR3 sequence: CASSLADAGELFF. Here the CDR3 DNA reads TGTGCCAGCAGCTTAGCGGACGCCGGGGAGCTGTTTTTT.

This sequence joins TRBV6-1 and TRBJ1-2, with D possibly matching TRBD1 (5 bases). Germline CDR1 is MNHNS and CDR2 is SASEGT. Trimming shortened V by 3 bases and J by 6 bases, and 20 bases separated the two germline ends. This CDR3 region has 16 residues. The CDR3 here is CASSEGVGGITNGYTF. The CDR3 DNA reads TGTGCCAGCAGTGAGGGGGTAGGAGGGATTACGAATGGCTACACCTTC.

Concerning this clone: Since a far larger clone is one base different, this is likely a read error. The V gene is TRBV4-1, the J gene TRBJ2-7; D is unclear. Germline CDR1 is MGHRA and CDR2 is YSYEKL. This CDR3 region has 16 residues. CDR3 bases: TGTGCCAGCAGCCAAGACCTCACGACACTTTCCTACGAGCAGTACTTC. Amino acid sequence: CASSQDLTTLSYEQYF.

This clone came up a few times. The CDR3 is CASSLGAGETYEQYF. Here the CDR3 DNA reads TGCGCCAGCAGCTTGGGGGCGGGTGAGACCTACGAGCAGTACTTC. The V gene is TRBV5-1, the J gene TRBJ2-5; maybe TRBD2 (5 bases). The J call is doubtful: the DNA matches TRBJ2-7 better. This CDR3 comprises 15 residues. The germline V gene has CDR1 SGHRS and CDR2 YFSETQ.

A word on this clone: Within the sample, other DNA sequences also encode this same CDR3. The chain links TRBV6-5 to TRBJ2-5; TRBD1 matches at 7 bases. The J call is uncertain, as TRBJ2-7 better fits the DNA end. In germline, CDR1 is MNHEY, CDR2 SVGAGI. The CDR3 spans 14 residues. This chain's CDR3 is CASLPRTGAYEQYF. CDR3 nucleotides: TGTGCCAGCCTACCGAGGACAGGAGCCTACGAGCAGTACTTC.

This clone was detected a few times. The chain has TRBV10-3 and TRBJ2-1; maybe TRBD1 (5 bases). The CDR3 extends over 12 amino acids. Trimming stripped 10 bases from V and 6 bases from J, with 13 bases between. Germline V CDR1 and CDR2: ENHRY, SYGVKD. The CDR3 nucleotides are TGTGCCACCGGACAAGACTTCAATGAGCAGTTCTTC. Protein: CATGQDFNEQFF.

The rearrangement uses TRBV15 and TRBJ2-3; 7 bases line up with TRBD2. J gave up 1 base and V 11 bases, and 12 bases lay outside the gene matches. The length of the CDR3 is 15 residues. Germline lookup yields CDR1 LNHNV and CDR2 YYDKDF (reference sequence). As DNA, the CDR3 is TGTGCCGCGGCGGGCGGGGGTAGCGGCACAGATACGCAGTATTTT. This sequence encodes CAAAGGGSGTDTQYF.

V gene TRBV6-4 combines with J gene TRBJ2-2, with 7 nucleotides matching TRBD1. CDR1 and CDR2 from the germline V gene are MRHNA and SNTAGT. Trimming at V came to 5 bases and at J to 0 bases, leaving 6 bases not matched to a gene. This CDR3 is built from 16 residues. This CDR3 is CASSTEGGANTGELFF. Here the CDR3 DNA reads TGTGCCAGCAGTACCGAAGGGGGCGCGAACACCGGGGAGCTGTTTTTT.

This clone came up once. The chain links TRBV28 to TRBJ1-2; the D gene is possibly TRBD1 (5 bases). CDR3 length: 13 residues. Trimming took off 3 bases at V and 4 bases at J, with 9 bases between the two ends. Per the germline V gene, CDR1 is MDHEN and CDR2 is SYDVKM. The CDR3 is CASSFGGTYGYTF. The CDR3 DNA reads TGTGCCAGCAGTTTCGGGGGAACCTATGGCTACACCTTC.

V is TRBV6-5 and J is TRBJ1-1; 9 positions agree with TRBD1. Germline V gene sequence: CDR1 MNHEY, CDR2 SVGAGI. The trim removed 2 bases at V and 5 bases at J, leaving 6 bases unmatched. The CDR3 contains 15 residues. CDR3 sequence: CASSYGDRGRTEAFF. The CDR3 nucleotides are TGTGCCAGCAGTTACGGAGACAGGGGGAGGACTGAAGCTTTCTTT.

This chain uses TRBV28 with TRBJ1-2, with unresolved D. Germline CDR1 and CDR2: MDHEN and SYDVKM. The CDR3 sequence is 12 residues long. V was cut by 5 bases and J by 2 bases, with 6 bases left in between. The CDR3 DNA reads as TGTGCCAGCAGTGCTCCCAACTATGGCTACACCTTC. This sequence encodes CASSAPNYGYTF.

CDR3 DNA: TGTGCCAGCAGCTTGGGGCCCCGGGTGAACACCGGGGAGCTGTTTTTT. Its protein product is CASSLGPRVNTGELFF. V usage is TRBV5-5 and J usage is TRBJ2-2; D uncertain. This CDR3 comprises 16 residues. Between the trimmed V and J ends, which lost 0 bases and 1 base, there was a span of 10 bases. The V gene's germline CDR1 is SGHKS and CDR2 YYEKEE (reference sequence).

The chain employs TRBV7-8 and TRBJ2-3; D is uncertain. V was cut by 1 base and J by 3 bases, with 8 bases left in between. The germline gives CDR1 SGHVS, CDR2 FQNEAQ. The CDR3 spans 14 residues. DNA of the CDR3: TGTGCCAGCAGCTTAGGTGTAAGAACAGATACGCAGTATTTT. This encodes CASSLGVRTDTQYF.

V and J are TRBV30 and TRBJ2-1; D gene uncertain. Germline V gene lookup returns CDR1 GTSNPN and CDR2 SVGIG (reference sequence). With 2 bases removed from V and 2 bases from J, the gap between germline ends came to 7 bases. This CDR3 comprises 13 residues. The CDR3 spells CAWSSAPYNEQFF. As DNA, the CDR3 is TGTGCCTGGAGTTCCGCCCCCTACAATGAGCAGTTCTTC.

CDR3 protein: CASSPRGTGEEGTEAFF. The DNA of the CDR3 is TGTGCCAGCTCACCACGGGGGACAGGGGAGGAGGGCACTGAAGCTTTCTTT. The chain uses TRBV18 and TRBJ1-1; 10 nucleotides align to TRBD1. The trim removed 1 base at V and 4 bases at J, leaving 9 bases unmatched. The CDR3 is 17 residues long. Germline CDR1 is KGHSH and CDR2 is LQKENI.

J is TRBJ2-2 and V is TRBV5-1; TRBD2 matches 9 bases. The germline V gene encodes CDR1 SGHRS and CDR2 YFSETQ. The CDR3 length is 15 residues. Trimming took 0 bases from V and 6 from J; bases not matched to a gene: 3. CDR3 residues: CASSLGTSVSGELFF. The CDR3, as DNA: TGCGCCAGCAGCTTGGGGACTAGCGTGTCCGGGGAGCTGTTTTTT.

The V call is TRBV6-1, the J call TRBJ2-5, with D maybe TRBD2 (5 bases). The CDR3 loop spans 13 amino acids. V lost 5 bases, J lost 2 bases, and 9 bases lay in between. Germline V gives CDR1 MNHNS, CDR2 SASEGT. The CDR3 sequence is CASSTPGQETQYF. Here the CDR3 DNA reads TGTGCCAGCAGTACCCCGGGGCAAGAGACCCAGTACTTC.

The V gene is TRBV5-4, the J gene TRBJ1-4; D is undetermined. The CDR3 loop spans 15 amino acids. With 0 bases removed from V and 5 bases from J, the gap between germline ends came to 11 bases. CDR1 and CDR2 (germline): SGHNT, YYREEE (reference sequence). The CDR3 nucleotides are TGTGCCAGCAGCTTGGGTGGGCAGAGCAATGAAAAACTGTTTTTT. Translation gives CASSLGGQSNEKLFF.

On this clone: A far more abundant clone sits one base away, making this likely a read error. V usage is TRBV6-1 and J usage is TRBJ2-1, with 9 positions matching TRBD2. Germline CDR1 reads MNHNS; CDR2 reads SASEGT. The CDR3 extends over 13 amino acids. Here the CDR3 DNA reads TGTGTCAGCGGAAGTAGCGGGAGAGGTGAGCAGTTCTTC. Its translation: CVSGSSGRGEQFF.

On this clone: A far larger clone is one base from this, pointing to a likely read error. This sample includes further DNA sequences coding for the same CDR3. V is TRBV30 and J is TRBJ1-4, with TRBD1 as a possible D gene (6 bases). From germline, CDR1 is GTSNPN and CDR2 SVGIG (reference sequence). This CDR3 contains 15 residues. The CDR3 loop is CAWRVPGHPAEKLFF. The CDR3, as DNA: TGTGCTTGGAGAGTTCCGGGACACCCGGCGGAAAAACTGTTTTTT.

The chain recombines TRBV6-6 with TRBJ2-5; 8 bases match TRBD2. The CDR3 length is 14 residues. V trimming: 5 bases; J trimming: 5 bases; junction bases outside the gene matches: 7. Germline V CDR1 and CDR2: MNHNY, SVGAGI (reference sequence). The CDR3 DNA reads TGTGCCAGCAGTGAGGGACGGGAGGGGGAGACCCAGTACTTC. It codes for CASSEGREGETQYF.

This clone was seen only a few times. V is TRBV5-1 and J is TRBJ1-1; D not certain. Trimming cost V 2 bases and J 1 base, with 6 bases left between them. CDR1 and CDR2 from the germline V gene are SGHRS and YFSETQ. The CDR3 totals 13 residues. CDR3 loop: CASSFTSNTEAFF. The CDR3 DNA is TGCGCCAGCAGCTTTACTTCGAACACTGAAGCTTTCTTT.

V usage is TRBV28 and J usage is TRBJ2-1; D remains ambiguous. Germline assignment: CDR1 MDHEN and CDR2 SYDVKM. CDR3 size: 13 residues. V lost 3 bases and J lost 7, with 10 bases in between. The DNA of the CDR3 is TGTGCCAGCAGTTTTAGGCAGAATAATGAGCAGTTCTTC. Amino acid sequence: CASSFRQNNEQFF.

The chain uses TRBV7-7 and TRBJ2-2, with 8 bases identical to TRBD1. V shed 5 bases, J shed 5 bases, and the junction held 10 bases outside the gene matches. This CDR3 has 16 amino acids. Looked up from germline, CDR1 is SSHAT and CDR2 is FNYEAQ (reference sequence). The CDR3 here is CASSPRTGSGTGELFF. The CDR3 nucleotides are TGTGCCAGCAGCCCCCGGACAGGGTCGGGGACCGGGGAGCTGTTTTTT.

The J gene is TRBJ1-2, the V gene TRBV7-9, with D perhaps matching TRBD1 (6 bases). The germline CDR1 and CDR2 sequences are SEHNR and FQNEAQ (reference sequence). This CDR3 is built from 12 residues. V dropped 5 bases and J dropped 4 bases, with 8 bases sitting between them. The CDR3 bases are TGTGCCAGCAGCCCGGACAGCTATGGCTACACCTTC. Protein sequence: CASSPDSYGYTF.

Turning to this clone: The same CDR3 arises from other DNA sequences in this sample as well. The genes are TRBV7-2 and TRBJ2-1; TRBD2 matches at 11 bases. V lost 5 bases, J lost 4 bases, and 4 bases stayed unmatched. CDR3 length: 15 residues. Per germline, CDR1 SGHTA and CDR2 FQGNSA. CDR3 region: CASSAGTSGYNEQFF. CDR3 coding DNA: TGTGCCAGCAGCGCCGGGACTAGCGGTTACAATGAGCAGTTCTTC.

This chain uses TRBV4-2 with TRBJ2-3; TRBD2 matches 8 bases. V lost 4 bases and J lost 6; bases outside the gene matches: 18. The CDR3 runs to 18 residues. The germline CDR1 and CDR2 sequences are LGHNA and YNFKEQ. The CDR3 DNA reads as TGTGCCAGCAGCCCTAGAGCGTCGGCGGGAGGCCCCGGGGATACGCAGTATTTT. Its translation: CASSPRASAGGPGDTQYF.